This is a list of T cell receptor beta chains from one sample in a study of cytomegalovirus exposure and HLA in healthy donors. Only in-frame clones appear in the TCRdb table, and some are missing; sequencing was by immunoSEQ multiplex PCR. The sample yields approximately 120,000 clones, around 77% seen once. The sample comprised PBMCs. The receptors shown here come from a man aged 50 to 60 in good health and CMV-seronegative. Each CDR3 is given with its conserved first and last residue. A D gene is named only where the DNA matches it firmly. Size values are once, few and many counts, or a class for expanded clones, and some rows have none.

TRBV6-1	NA	TRBJ2-7	NA	CASTLREYYEQYF	TGTGCCAGCACCCTACGAGAATACTACGAGCAGTACTTC
TRBV10-3	few	TRBJ1-1	TRBD1	CAIREPGQGDEAFF	TGTGCCATCAGGGAGCCGGGACAGGGTGATGAAGCTTTCTTT
TRBV5-8	few	TRBJ1-3	TRBD1	CASHQGAFSGNTIYF	TGTGCCAGCCACCAGGGGGCCTTCTCTGGAAACACCATATATTTT
TRBV7-9	NA	TRBJ2-2	TRBD2	CASRDSGAGTTGELFF	TGTGCCAGCAGGGATAGCGGGGCCGGGACCACCGGGGAGCTGTTTTTT
TRBV18	NA	TRBJ2-3	TRBD2	CASSLAGGPADTQYF	TGTGCCAGCTCACTAGCGGGAGGCCCCGCAGATACGCAGTATTTT
TRBV2	NA	TRBJ2-7	TRBD1	CASSELQGSEQYF	TGTGCCAGCAGTGAACTACAGGGGAGCGAGCAGTACTTC
TRBV10-3	NA	TRBJ1-5	NA	CATKDGRDNQPQHF	TGTGCCACCAAGGACGGCCGGGATAATCAGCCCCAGCATTTT
TRBV28	NA	TRBJ2-3	TRBD1	CASSSEPGQGSSTDTQYF	TGTGCCAGCAGTTCGGAACCGGGACAGGGGTCCTCCACAGATACGCAGTATTTT
TRBV28	NA	TRBJ2-3	NA	CASSFGGTSTDTQYF	TGTGCCAGCAGTTTCGGAGGGACTTCGACAGATACGCAGTATTTT
TRBV27	NA	TRBJ2-7	TRBD1	CASSSTGTGGYEQYF	TGTGCCAGCAGTTCAACGGGGACAGGCGGCTACGAGCAGTACTTC
TRBV5-1	few	TRBJ2-3	TRBD2	CASRTTGGPTDTQYF	TGCGCCAGCAGGACTACGGGGGGTCCCACAGATACGCAGTATTTT
TRBV5-1	once	TRBJ2-7	NA	CASSFGGTGNSYEQYF	TGCGCCAGCAGCTTTGGGGGGACGGGGAACTCCTACGAGCAGTACTTC
TRBV2	NA	TRBJ2-7	TRBD1	CASSPQRTGVSNEQYF	TGTGCCAGCAGTCCCCAGAGGACAGGGGTTTCCAACGAGCAGTACTTC
TRBV9	NA	TRBJ1-1	NA	CASSVTSFGTEAFF	TGTGCCAGCAGCGTAACTTCATTCGGGACTGAAGCTTTCTTT
TRBV28	NA	TRBJ1-1	NA	CASRPTGLSDTEAFF	TGTGCCAGCAGGCCGACAGGCCTCTCGGACACTGAAGCTTTCTTT
TRBV30	NA	TRBJ2-1	TRBD1	CAWSVIPRTGNNEQFF	TGTGCCTGGAGTGTAATTCCTCGGACAGGGAACAATGAGCAGTTCTTC